A selection of T cell receptor beta chains follows, all from one sample in a study of control samples from healthy donors and cancer patients. Using immunoSEQ multiplex PCR, the repertoire was profiled, and TCRdb retains in-frame clones only, with some absent. The repertoire consists of tens of thousands of clones, with about 85% occurring once and the leading ten covering roughly 19%. Sequencing used blood. Receptors were obtained from a man aged 30-40 years in good health. CDR3s include the opening cysteine and the closing phenylalanine or tryptophan. D genes are given only for firm matches. Rows may omit the clone size; those that give it use once, few, many or a size class.

J gene | D gene | V gene | clone size | CDR3 DNA | CDR3 protein
TRBJ1-2 | TRBD1 | TRBV30 | NA | TGTGCCTCCCCGGGACAGGCCAACTATGGCTACACCTTC | CASPGQANYGYTF
TRBJ1-1 | NA | TRBV30 | NA | TGTGCCTGGACAAGGCTCGGCACTGAAGCTTTCTTT | CAWTRLGTEAFF
TRBJ1-3 | NA | TRBV6-5 | NA | TGTGCCAGCAGTACTCTGGGGGGGACTGGAAACACCATATATTTT | CASSTLGGTGNTIYF
TRBJ1-2 | NA | TRBV9 | NA | TGTGCCAGCAGCCGCGACAGTAACTATGGCTACACCTTC | CASSRDSNYGYTF
TRBJ2-7 | TRBD1 | TRBV27 | NA | TGTGCCAGCAGTTTCCAGGGTGGGGACAGGGTATCCTACGAGCAGTACTTC | CASSFQGGDRVSYEQYF
TRBJ1-2 | NA | TRBV5-1 | NA | TGCGCCAGCAGGAGGGCAGGGAGTGAGGGCTACACCTTC | CASRRAGSEGYTF
TRBJ2-5 | NA | TRBV7-8 | NA | TGTGCCAGCAGCCGACTAGGACGAGAGACCCAGTACTTC | CASSRLGRETQYF
TRBJ2-4 | TRBD2 | TRBV6-5 | once | TGTGCCAGCAGTACGGGACTAGCTAACATTCAGTACTTC | CASSTGLANIQYF
TRBJ1-1 | NA | TRBV19 | NA | TGTGCCAGTACCCATCGCACTGAAGCTTTCTTT | CASTHRTEAFF
TRBJ2-7 | NA | TRBV6-2/TRBV6-3 | NA | TGTGCCAGCAGTTACGGGGGCGCGGGTGCTAGCTACGAGCAGTACTTC | CASSYGGAGASYEQYF
TRBJ1-2 | NA | TRBV5-4 | NA | TGTGCCAGCAGCTTGGCGGACAGTTGGTATGGCTACACCTTC | CASSLADSWYGYTF
TRBJ2-3 | TRBD2 | TRBV7-2 | NA | TGTGCCAGCAGCTTGGCTAGCGGGGGCACAGATACGCAGTATTTT | CASSLASGGTDTQYF
TRBJ2-3 | NA | TRBV5-1 | once | TGCGCCAGCAGCTCGCGGACTGGACATAGCACAGATACGCAGTATTTT | CASSSRTGHSTDTQYF
TRBJ1-1 | TRBD1 | TRBV6-5 | NA | TGTGCCAGCACTCAAAGGACAGGGTGGAACAACAAAGCTTTCTTT | CASTQRTGWNNKAFF
TRBJ2-7 | NA | TRBV7-3 | NA | TGTGCCAGCGCCGGGGTATCTGGCTACGAGCAGTACTTC | CASAGVSGYEQYF
TRBJ2-3 | NA | TRBV7-9 | NA | TGTGCCAGCAGCTTAGTCGAGGATACGCAGTATTTT | CASSLVEDTQYF
TRBJ2-2 | TRBD1 | TRBV6-2/TRBV6-3 | NA | TGTGCCAGCAGCCCGGCCTACAGGGGGTTTTACACCGGGGAGCTGTTTTTT | CASSPAYRGFYTGELFF
TRBJ2-2 | TRBD1 | TRBV6-2/TRBV6-3 | NA | TGTGCCAGCAGTTACGCAACAGGGGCAGGGGCATCCGGGGAGCTGTTTTTT | CASSYATGAGASGELFF
TRBJ2-7 | NA | TRBV5-1 | NA | TGCGCCAGCAGCTTTAGGGACTACGAGCAGTACTTC | CASSFRDYEQYF
TRBJ1-4 | NA | TRBV5-1 | NA | TGCGCCAGCAGCAGTAGTGAAAAACTGTTTTTT | CASSSSEKLFF
TRBJ2-4 | NA | TRBV12-3/TRBV12-4 | NA | TGTGCCAGCACTCGGGCCGGAAAAAACATTCAGTACTTC | CASTRAGKNIQYF
TRBJ1-5 | NA | TRBV5-1 | NA | TGCGCCAGCAGCACGGGGACAACGGACAATCAGCCCCAGCATTTT | CASSTGTTDNQPQHF
TRBJ2-1 | TRBD2 | TRBV13 | NA | TGTGCCAGCAGCCAAGGGACTAGCGGGGGGGCCGACAATGAGCAGTTCTTC | CASSQGTSGGADNEQFF
TRBJ1-2 | TRBD1 | TRBV10-3 | NA | TGTGCCATCAGTGATATTGGACAGGGGGCTGTGGGTTGGTATGGCTACACCTTC | CAISDIGQGAVGWYGYTF
TRBJ2-5 | NA | TRBV11-2 | once | TGTGCCAGCAGCTCGGGACTGCTCCAAGAGACCCAGTACTTC | CASSSGLLQETQYF
TRBJ2-5 | NA | TRBV5-1 | NA | TGCGCCAGCAGCTCCCATGCGGAGACCCAGTACTTC | CASSSHAETQYF
TRBJ1-3 | NA | TRBV5-1 | NA | TGCGCCAGCAGCTTGGGGGACATCGGCTCTGGAAACACCATATATTTT | CASSLGDIGSGNTIYF